This is a list of T cell receptor beta chains from one sample in a study of CD8 T cells in Susac syndrome. TCRdb fed the immunoSEQ multiplex PCR reads into MiXCR, producing one record per CDR3 protein. This table has a few hundred thousand distinct CDR3 sequences, 65% to 90% appearing once. The sample was CD8+ T cells from PBMCs. These receptor sequences come from a human donor with multiple sclerosis. Both conserved end residues are part of each CDR3. The order of the fields is J gene, D gene, clone size, V gene, CDR3 protein, CDR3 DNA. A D gene is named only where the DNA matches it firmly. For some rows the clone size is stated as once, few or many, or as a class when expanded; others skip it.

TRBJ1-2,.,.,TRBV30,CAWTGWGKTGRINYGYTF,TGTGCCTGGACGGGATGGGGGAAAACAGGTCGTATAAACTATGGCTACACCTTC
TRBJ2-7,TRBD2,.,TRBV5-1,CASSASGGYDEQYF,TGCGCCAGCAGCGCTAGCGGGGGGTACGACGAGCAGTACTTC
TRBJ2-1,.,.,TRBV2,CASTVGTSEQFF,TGTGCCAGCACCGTTGGGACTTCTGAGCAGTTCTTC
TRBJ1-2,.,.,TRBV27,CASSFFGGDSYTF,TGTGCCAGCAGTTTCTTCGGGGGTGATAGCTACACCTTC
TRBJ2-4,TRBD2,.,TRBV5-4,CASSQLAGGAKNIQYF,TGTGCCAGCAGCCAACTAGCGGGAGGTGCCAAAAACATTCAGTACTTC
TRBJ1-1,TRBD1,.,TRBV7-3,CASSTSGGTEAFF,TGTGCCAGCAGTACTTCAGGGGGCACTGAAGCTTTCTTT
TRBJ2-5,TRBD2,.,TRBV11-3,CASSFWPAAEPGLAGGPSRETQYF,TGTGCCAGCAGCTTTTGGCCTGCCGCTGAACCGGGACTAGCGGGAGGGCCGTCGAGAGAGACCCAGTACTTC
TRBJ2-1,TRBD2,once,TRBV5-5,CASSLVLGGNEQFF,TGTGCCAGCAGCTTGGTTCTGGGAGGGAATGAGCAGTTCTTC
TRBJ2-3,TRBD2,.,TRBV9,CASGREGRGDTQYF,TGTGCCTCTGGGCGGGAGGGCCGAGGAGATACGCAGTATTTT
TRBJ2-1,TRBD2,.,TRBV4-1,CASSQEWTSGSRGSSNEQFF,TGCGCCAGCAGCCAAGAATGGACTAGCGGGAGTCGGGGCAGCTCCAATGAGCAGTTCTTC
TRBJ2-7,.,.,TRBV10-2,CASSESVGSGYYEQYF,TGCGCCAGCAGTGAGTCGGTGGGGAGCGGGTACTACGAGCAGTACTTC
TRBJ2-7,TRBD1,.,TRBV28,CASGYRDSSYEQYF,TGTGCCAGCGGGTACCGGGACAGCTCCTACGAGCAGTACTTC
TRBJ2-3,TRBD2,.,TRBV20-1,CSARVGLAGGPSDTQYF,TGCAGTGCTAGAGTCGGACTAGCGGGAGGGCCATCAGATACGCAGTATTTT
TRBJ2-7,.,many,TRBV5-1,CASTSGDGRREQYF,TGCGCCAGCACCTCTGGGGACGGTAGGCGCGAGCAGTACTTC
TRBJ2-7,.,.,TRBV20-1,CSARRPDSSYEQYF,TGCAGTGCTAGGAGACCAGATAGCTCCTACGAGCAGTACTTC
TRBJ1-5,.,.,TRBV2,CASSPPGGGSNQPQHF,TGTGCCAGCAGTCCCCCCGGCGGCGGTAGCAATCAGCCCCAGCATTTT
TRBJ2-5,.,.,TRBV5-6,CASSLDTLGTQYF,TGTGCCAGCAGCTTGGACACCCTGGGGACCCAGTACTTC
TRBJ2-7,TRBD2,few,TRBV7-2,CASSLGTSSIYEQYF,TGTGCCAGCAGCCTTGGGACTAGCAGCATCTACGAGCAGTACTTC
TRBJ2-7,TRBD1,.,TRBV28,CASSSTGGTYEQYF,TGTGCCAGCAGTTCGACAGGGGGAACCTACGAGCAGTACTTC
TRBJ2-2,.,.,TRBV13,CASSLVLTGELFF,TGTGCCAGCAGCTTAGTCCTCACCGGGGAGCTGTTTTTT
TRBJ2-7,TRBD1,few,TRBV3-1,CASSPQLGTGTYEQYF,TGTGCCAGCAGCCCACAATTGGGGACAGGGACCTACGAGCAGTACTTC
TRBJ2-1,.,.,TRBV4-2,CASSQDLGAGGRLGFF,TGTGCCAGCAGCCAAGATCTGGGAGCGGGCGGACGATTGGGGTTCTTC
TRBJ1-2,TRBD1,.,TRBV6-5,CASSYSGTGATPNGYTF,TGTGCCAGCAGTTACTCCGGGACAGGGGCCACCCCTAATGGCTACACCTTC
TRBJ2-7,.,.,TRBV19,CASSPRLRDEQYF,TGTGCCAGTAGCCCCCGCCTTAGGGACGAGCAGTACTTC
TRBJ2-7,.,.,TRBV25-1,CASSVNYEQYF,TGTGCCAGCAGTGTTAACTACGAGCAGTACTTC
TRBJ2-4,.,.,TRBV5-8,CASSLTGSSIQYF,TGTGCCAGCAGCTTGACAGGCAGCAGCATTCAGTACTTC